Presented here are 12 T cell receptor beta chains from one specimen sequenced in a study of cytomegalovirus exposure and HLA in healthy donors. PCR was performed using 60 Vbeta and 13 Jbeta primers. Sequencing used immunoSEQ multiplex PCR; TCRdb keeps in-frame clones, though not all of them. The sample lists about 160,000 clones, around 78% seen once, with roughly 6.4% in the top ten. The sequencing sample was made of PBMCs. The receptor set was obtained from a woman aged 40 to 55 in good health and CMV-seropositive.

This clone showed up just a few times. The rearrangement uses TRBV5-6 and TRBJ2-5; tentatively, D is TRBD1 (6 bases). V lost 2 bases and J lost 5, with 16 bases in between. Germline values: CDR1 SGHDT, CDR2 YYEEEE. The CDR3 spans 15 residues. The CDR3 DNA reads as TGTGCCAGCAGCTTTTCTGCAGGGGTCGGGGAGACCCAGTACTTC. This sequence encodes CASSFSAGVGETQYF. Full variable domain (remainder filled in from reference TRBV5-6 and TRBJ2-5): DAGVTQSPTHLIKTRGQQVTLRCSPKSGHDTVSWYQQALGQGPQFIFQYYEEEERQRGNFPDRFSGHQFPNYSSELNVNALLLGDSALYLCASSFSAGVGETQYFGPGTRLLVL.

V gene TRBV5-1 combines with J gene TRBJ1-1; 10 bases fit TRBD1. The CDR3 spans 12 residues. Trimming at V came to 4 bases and at J to 11 bases, leaving 5 bases not matched to a gene. CDR1 and CDR2 from the germline V gene are SGHRS and YFSETQ. CDR3 DNA: TGCGCCAGCAGCCCCGGGACAGGGGTGGCTTTCTTT. This sequence encodes CASSPGTGVAFF.

The chain couples TRBV5-1 to TRBJ2-7; 9 nucleotides align to TRBD1. The germline gives CDR1 SGHRS, CDR2 YFSETQ. Trimming took 4 bases from V and 2 from J; bases not matched to a gene: 10. The CDR3 runs to 16 residues. In DNA, the CDR3 is TGCGCCAGCAGCCGGGACCCGGGACAGGGAACCTACGAGCAGTACTTC. As protein: CASSRDPGQGTYEQYF.

V is TRBV7-8 and J is TRBJ2-2; D is uncertain. The CDR3 extends over 14 amino acids. CDR1 is SGHVS, CDR2 FQNEAQ, per germline. V was cut by 5 bases and J by 0 bases, with 7 bases left in between. In DNA form, the CDR3 reads TGTGCCAGCAGCCCTAAAACGAACACCGGGGAGCTGTTTTTT. Protein product: CASSPKTNTGELFF.

This chain links TRBV28 with TRBJ2-4, with D possibly being TRBD1 (6 bases). The CDR3 is made up of 14 amino acids. Per the germline V gene, CDR1 is MDHEN and CDR2 is SYDVKM. V lost 5 bases and J 6 bases, leaving 14 bases between the germline ends. The CDR3 is CASSPARGLNIQYF. CDR3 bases: TGTGCCAGCAGTCCGGCCAGGGGCCTAAACATTCAGTACTTC. The full variable domain, completed using reference TRBV28 and TRBJ2-4, is DVKVTQSSRYLVKRTGEKVFLECVQDMDHENMFWYRQDPGLGLRLIYFSYDVKMKEKGDIPEGYSVSREKKERFSLILESASTNQTSMYLCASSPARGLNIQYFGAGTRLSVL.

This clone was seen just once. This chain links TRBV21-1 with TRBJ2-3; the table's D call, TRBD1, was not checked against the DNA. TRBV21-1 is reported as a pseudogene. The CDR3 length is 20 residues. CDR3 amino acids: CASSTGSTGRRALRADTQYF. The CDR3, as DNA: TGTGCCAGCAGCACCGGGTCCACAGGGAGACGGGCCTTGAGGGCAGATACGCAGTATTTT.

This clone was counted only a few times. This chain connects TRBV2 to TRBJ2-3, with 11 bases aligning to TRBD2. The V and J ends lost 6 bases and 5 bases, in that order; junction bases with no gene match: 7. This CDR3 has 15 amino acids. Looked up from germline, CDR1 is SNHLY and CDR2 is FYNNEI. CDR3 amino acids: CASRKISGGGDTQYF. The CDR3 coding sequence is TGTGCCAGCAGGAAAATTAGCGGGGGGGGAGATACGCAGTATTTT. The whole variable domain, filled in from reference TRBV2 and TRBJ2-3, reads EPEVTQTPSHQVTQMGQEVILRCVPISNHLYFYWYRQILGQKVEFLVSFYNNEISEKSEIFDDQFSVERPDGSNFTLKIRSTKLEDSAMYFCASRKISGGGDTQYFGPGTRLTVL.

The chain uses TRBV6-6 and TRBJ1-5; D gene ambiguous. The CDR3 is 14 amino acids. Germline V lookup: CDR1 MNHNY, CDR2 SVGAGI (reference sequence). The ends were cut back, 6 bases at V and 4 bases at J, with 13 bases in the middle. As DNA, the CDR3 is TGTGCCAGCAGAGATGGACGGGGAAATCAGCCCCAGCATTTT. Translated, it gives CASRDGRGNQPQHF.

Remarks on this clone: The junction and the germline gene differ at one end; a read error may be behind it. The chain uses TRBV7-9 and TRBJ2-4; D not certain. CDR3 length: 15 residues. Germline V CDR1 and CDR2: SEHNR, FQNEAQ (reference sequence). Written as DNA, the CDR3 is TGTGCCAGCAGCTTAGTCTTGTCGGCCAAAAACAGTCAGTACTTC. It specifies CASSLVLSAKNSQYF.

This chain links TRBV5-4 with TRBJ1-2; 8 bases align to TRBD1. CDR1 is SGHNT, CDR2 YYREEE, per germline (reference sequence). There are 15 residues in the CDR3. Trimming at V came to 4 bases and at J to 0 bases, leaving 5 bases not matched to a gene. The CDR3 DNA is TGTGCCAGCAGCCCGGGACAGGTACCTAACTATGGCTACACCTTC. This translates into CASSPGQVPNYGYTF.

V and J are TRBV27 and TRBJ1-2; no firm D call. The CDR3 has 15 residues. CDR1 and CDR2 (germline): MNHEY, SMNVEV (reference sequence). Between the trimmed V and J ends, which lost 4 bases and 6 bases, there was a span of 18 bases. The CDR3 here is CASSWAGLDSNGYTF. CDR3 bases: TGTGCCAGCAGTTGGGCAGGATTGGATTCCAATGGCTACACCTTC.

The chain has TRBV30 and TRBJ1-4; TRBD1 matches 9 bases. This CDR3 contains 15 residues. Germline values: CDR1 GTSNPN, CDR2 SVGIG (reference sequence). V lost 0 bases, J lost 8 bases, and 7 bases stayed unmatched. CDR3 sequence reads: CAWSVPRTGVEKLFF. The CDR3 DNA sequence: TGTGCCTGGAGTGTACCTAGGACAGGGGTAGAAAAACTGTTTTTT.